A single T cell receptor beta chain is shown here with its context. The CDR3 is 18 residues long. Germline trimming cut 1 base from V and 4 bases from J; bases unmatched to any gene: 11. Germline V lookup: CDR1 SGHRS, CDR2 YFSETQ. The protocol was immunoSEQ multiplex PCR, while the TCRdb copy is restricted to in-frame clones and leaves out a portion. This sample has under 150,000 clones, with around 86% found just once. The data stem from a study of PD-1 blockade in mismatch repair-deficient tumors. This receptor was taken from an adult with mismatch repair-deficient cancer. The starting material was peripheral blood, obtained 44 weeks after starting pembrolizumab. The chain couples TRBV5-1 to TRBJ2-3; 11 positions match TRBD2. DNA of the CDR3: TGCGCCAGCAGCTTGTTCCCTAGCGGGAGGATAGTTGCAGATACGCAGTATTTT. It translates to CASSLFPSGRIVADTQYF.